Below, one T cell receptor (beta chain) is given with its context. Antigen unknown. Described treatment: approximately 11-day PBMC culture with coronavirus spike peptide pools or control peptides (ViraFEST assay). The dates of positive PCR tests extended from March through December 2020 and came before the US Alpha, Beta and Delta variants. PBMC cultures, at two million cells per well, received about 10 IU/ml IL-2 and around 11 ug/ml peptide pools. Cultured CD4+ T cell DNA was sequenced using the Oncomine TCR Beta short-read assay. DNA came from CD4+ T cells after culture. TCRdb independently ran MiXCR on the PCR reads; one entry per CDR3 protein. The data hold around 8,600 distinct CDR3 sequences, with about 61% observed a single time. In germline, CDR1 is MNHEY, CDR2 SVGAGI. CDR3 length: 14 amino acids. The ends were cut back, 2 bases at V and 3 bases at J, with 8 bases in the middle. The data were obtained in a study of vaccination and CD4 T cells after COVID-19. Notes on the study in general: Spike mono-reactivity held for 304 of 307 vaccine-specific clones in convalescent patients.

The material sequenced was CD4+ T cells from blood, cultured in vitro. The J gene is TRBJ1-5, the V gene TRBV6-5; a possible D gene is TRBD1 (6 bases). The source of this sequence is a human donor who had recovered from COVID-19. The CDR3 reads CASSYGGFNQPQHF. The CDR3, as DNA: TGTGCCAGCAGTTACGGGGGCTTCAATCAGCCCCAGCATTTT.